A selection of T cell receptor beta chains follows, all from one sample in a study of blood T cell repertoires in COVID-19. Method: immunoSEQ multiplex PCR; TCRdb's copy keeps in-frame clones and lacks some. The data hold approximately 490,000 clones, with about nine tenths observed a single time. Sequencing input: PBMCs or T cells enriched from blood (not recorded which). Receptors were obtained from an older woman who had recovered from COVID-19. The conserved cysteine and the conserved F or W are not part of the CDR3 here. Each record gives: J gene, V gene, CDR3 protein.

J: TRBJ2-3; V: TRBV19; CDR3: ASTPRRASGAGVDTQY
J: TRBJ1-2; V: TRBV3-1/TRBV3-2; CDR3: ASSQVTGNYGYT
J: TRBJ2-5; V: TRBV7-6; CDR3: ASSPGLAGGRETQY
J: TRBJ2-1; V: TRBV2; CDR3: ASSEGGPYNEQF
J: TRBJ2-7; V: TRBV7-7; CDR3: ASSSGRGGRDEQY
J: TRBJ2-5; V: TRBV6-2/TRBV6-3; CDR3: ASSYSSSGETQY
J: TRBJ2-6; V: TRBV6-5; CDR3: ASSRLSGANVLT
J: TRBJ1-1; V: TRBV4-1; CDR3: ASRSTGNTEAF
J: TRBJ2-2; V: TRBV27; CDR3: ASNSGGAGGELF
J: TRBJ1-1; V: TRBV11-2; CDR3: ASSLEGIRGTEAF
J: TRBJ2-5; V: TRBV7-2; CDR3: ASSLRTRGKSETQY
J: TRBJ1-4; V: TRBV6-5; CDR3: ASSRTGLDEKLF
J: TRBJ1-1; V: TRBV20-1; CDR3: SAKRTDEAF
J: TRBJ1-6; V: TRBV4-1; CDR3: ASSQEGQGSPLH
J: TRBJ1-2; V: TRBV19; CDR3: ASSRDRNYGYT
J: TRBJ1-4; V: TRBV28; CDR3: ASSLLQGREKLF
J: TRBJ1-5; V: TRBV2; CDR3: ASSRFRTGGLGSNQPQH
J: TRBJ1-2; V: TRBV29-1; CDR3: SVAYRGENGYT
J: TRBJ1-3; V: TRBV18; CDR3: ASSPRGRDSGNTIY
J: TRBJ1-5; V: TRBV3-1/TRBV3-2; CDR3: ASSPPGRDQPQH
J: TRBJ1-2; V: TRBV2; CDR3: ASSEFDINYGYT
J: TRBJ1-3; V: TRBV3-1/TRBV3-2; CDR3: ASSQGKDWGNTIY
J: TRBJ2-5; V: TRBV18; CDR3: ASSRGLQETQY
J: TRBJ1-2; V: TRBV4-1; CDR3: ASSQETADGYT
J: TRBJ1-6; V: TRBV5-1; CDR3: ASTLSGGNSPLH
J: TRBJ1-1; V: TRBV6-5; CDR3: ASYGGTGGRTEAF
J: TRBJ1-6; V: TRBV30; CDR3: AWSVGGNQRNSPLH
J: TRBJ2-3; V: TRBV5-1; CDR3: ASSLPPSGGASDTQY
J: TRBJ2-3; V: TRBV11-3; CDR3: ASSRGTSGRDTQY
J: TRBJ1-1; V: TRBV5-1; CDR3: ATSTGWSTEAF
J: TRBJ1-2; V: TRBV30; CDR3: AWSTLGRKTNYGYT
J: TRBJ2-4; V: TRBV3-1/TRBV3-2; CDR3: ASSQGSVGLAKNIQY
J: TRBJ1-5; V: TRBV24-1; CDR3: ATSDPGQGAGQPQH
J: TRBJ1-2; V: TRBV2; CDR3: ASSTGNYGYT
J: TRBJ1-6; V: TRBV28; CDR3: AGQGWNSPLH
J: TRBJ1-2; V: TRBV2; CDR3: ASSEGQETNYGYT
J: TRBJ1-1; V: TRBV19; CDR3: ASRTEMNTEAF
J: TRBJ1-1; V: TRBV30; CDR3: AWSFNRVTEAF
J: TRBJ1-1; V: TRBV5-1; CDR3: ASRAGTGGSYTEAF
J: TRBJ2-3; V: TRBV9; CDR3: ASSVGTGYASTDTQY
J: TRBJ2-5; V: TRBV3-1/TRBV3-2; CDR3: ASSKAVAETQY
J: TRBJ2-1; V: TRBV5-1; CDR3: ASSFSGSPGNEQF
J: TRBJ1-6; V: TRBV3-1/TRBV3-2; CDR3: ASSGYRVGSPLH
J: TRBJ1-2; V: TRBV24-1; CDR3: ATSDSGYSYT
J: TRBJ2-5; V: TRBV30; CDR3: AWTREETQY
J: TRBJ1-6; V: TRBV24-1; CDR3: ATTPPDRDVYNSPLH
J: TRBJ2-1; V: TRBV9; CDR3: ASSGGLGYNEQF
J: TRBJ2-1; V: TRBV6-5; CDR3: ASSVNEQF
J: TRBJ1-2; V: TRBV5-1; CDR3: ASSLGGAYGYT